This TCR beta chain was found in a study of OX40 agonist ivuxolimab in advanced cancers. This CDR3 contains 13 residues. CDR1 and CDR2 from the germline V gene are MGHRA and YSYEKL. V was pared by 4 bases and J by 6 bases, with 10 bases between. Assay: immunoSEQ multiplex PCR; the TCRdb copy retains only in-frame clones and omits some. The table lists approximately 15,000 clones, nearly 95% of them singletons. The chain links TRBV4-1 to TRBJ1-3; D ambiguous. This clonotype originated in an adult with an advanced solid tumor such as melanoma, head and neck, liver or kidney cancer. This specimen was CD4+ or CD8+ T cells sorted from blood, taken in a trial of the OX40 agonist ivuxolimab. The CDR3 reads CASSPTPANTIYF. The CDR3 coding sequence is TGCGCCAGCAGCCCTACACCGGCAAACACCATATATTTT.